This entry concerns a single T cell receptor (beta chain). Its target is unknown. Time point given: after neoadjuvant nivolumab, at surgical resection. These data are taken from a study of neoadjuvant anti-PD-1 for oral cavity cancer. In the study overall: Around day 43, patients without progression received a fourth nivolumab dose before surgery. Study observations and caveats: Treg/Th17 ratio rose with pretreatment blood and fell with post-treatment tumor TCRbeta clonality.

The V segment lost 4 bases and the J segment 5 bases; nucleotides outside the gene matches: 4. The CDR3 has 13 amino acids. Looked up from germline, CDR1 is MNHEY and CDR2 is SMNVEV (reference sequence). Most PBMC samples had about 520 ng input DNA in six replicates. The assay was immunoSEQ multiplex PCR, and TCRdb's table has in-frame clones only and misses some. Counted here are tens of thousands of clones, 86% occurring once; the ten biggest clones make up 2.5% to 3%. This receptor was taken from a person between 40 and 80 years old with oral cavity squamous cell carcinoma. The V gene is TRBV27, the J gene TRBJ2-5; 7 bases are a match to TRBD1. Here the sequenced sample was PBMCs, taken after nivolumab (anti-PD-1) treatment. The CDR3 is CASSYTGAETQYF. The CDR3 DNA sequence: TGTGCCAGCAGTTATACAGGGGCCGAGACCCAGTACTTC.